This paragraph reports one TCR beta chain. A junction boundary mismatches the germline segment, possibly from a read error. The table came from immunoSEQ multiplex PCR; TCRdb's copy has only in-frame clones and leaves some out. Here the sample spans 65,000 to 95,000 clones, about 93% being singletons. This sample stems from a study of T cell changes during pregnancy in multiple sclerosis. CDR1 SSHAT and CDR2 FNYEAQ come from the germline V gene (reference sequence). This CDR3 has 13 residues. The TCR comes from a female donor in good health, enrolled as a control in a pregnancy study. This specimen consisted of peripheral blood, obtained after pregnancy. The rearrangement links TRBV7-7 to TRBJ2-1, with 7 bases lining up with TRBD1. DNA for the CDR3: TGTGCTAGCAGCCCGGACAGGTACAATGAGCAGTTCTTC. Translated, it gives CASSPDRYNEQFF. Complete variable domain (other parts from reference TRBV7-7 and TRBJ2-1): GAGVSQSPRYKVTKRGQDVTLRCDPISSHATLYWYQQALGQGPEFLTYFNYEAQPDKSGLPSDRFSAERPEGSISTLTIQRTEQRDSAMYRCASSPDRYNEQFFGPGTRLTVL.